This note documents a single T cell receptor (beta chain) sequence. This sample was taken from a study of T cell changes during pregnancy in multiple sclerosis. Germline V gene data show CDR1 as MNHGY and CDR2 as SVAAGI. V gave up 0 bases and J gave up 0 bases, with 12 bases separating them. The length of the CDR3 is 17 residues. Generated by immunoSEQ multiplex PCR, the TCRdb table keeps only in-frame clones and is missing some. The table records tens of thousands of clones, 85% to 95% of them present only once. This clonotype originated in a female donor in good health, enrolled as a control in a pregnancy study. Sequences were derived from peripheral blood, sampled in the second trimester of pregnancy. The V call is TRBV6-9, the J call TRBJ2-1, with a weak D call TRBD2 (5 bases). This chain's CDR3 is CASSYSARGLSYNEQFF. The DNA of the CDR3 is TGTGCCAGCAGTTATTCGGCCCGGGGTCTCTCCTACAATGAGCAGTTCTTC.